Following are 24 T cell receptor beta chains from one sample sequenced in a study of neurological immune-mediated disorders. TCRdb re-derived calls from the 5' RACE reads in MiXCR, one entry per CDR3 protein. This table has about 50,000 distinct CDR3 sequences, about a tenth appearing once. The sequenced material came from PBMCs. These receptors all stem from a man aged 70-80 years with HTLV-1-associated myelopathy (HAM/TSP).

There are many counts of this clonotype. The chain recombines TRBV5-1 with TRBJ2-3, with 10 bases fitting TRBD1. The germline CDR1 and CDR2 sequences are SGHRS and YFSETQ. The CDR3 covers 15 residues. Losses at the gene ends were 2 bases for V and 3 bases for J; bases not matched to a gene: 3. The CDR3 here is CASSFGTGVTDTQYF. CDR3 bases: TGCGCCAGCAGCTTCGGGACAGGGGTAACAGATACGCAGTATTTT.

This clonotype showed up many times. The genes are TRBV24-1 and TRBJ2-6; TRBD1 is a possible D gene (5 bases). Germline lookup yields CDR1 KGHDR and CDR2 SFDVKD. There are 16 residues in the CDR3. V was cut by 4 bases and J by 3 bases, with 12 bases left in between. In DNA, the CDR3 is TGTGCCACCAGTGACCCCCAGGGCTTTGGGGCCAACGTCCTGACTTTC. This encodes CATSDPQGFGANVLTF.

This clonotype has only a few counts. The CDR3 DNA reads as TGCAGTGCTAGTTACGAAAACAGGGGGCGCGGAGAGACCCAGTACTTC. It translates to CSASYENRGRGETQYF. The chain uses TRBV20-1 and TRBJ2-5; 9 nucleotides line up with TRBD1. Germline CDR1 and CDR2: DFQATT and SNEGSKA (reference sequence). The length of the CDR3 is 16 residues. V was clipped by 3 bases and J by 4 bases; unmatched bases: 12.

This clonotype was observed at least ten times. The chain employs TRBV20-1 and TRBJ2-2, with a possible D match to TRBD2 (6 bases). Germline CDR1 reads DFQATT; CDR2 reads SNEGSKA (reference sequence). The CDR3 has 15 amino acids. With 1 base removed from V and 5 bases from J, the gap between germline ends came to 14 bases. CDR3 sequence (DNA): TGCAGTGCTAGAGTAGGAGGGGTTGGAACCGGGGAGCTGTTTTTT. Translated: CSARVGGVGTGELFF.

This clonotype was observed a handful of times. The chain uses TRBV11-1 and TRBJ1-1, with a weak D call TRBD1 (6 bases). The CDR3 spans 14 residues. Germline CDR1 reads SGHAT; CDR2 reads FQDESV (reference sequence). The germline V and J ends were trimmed by 5 bases and 3 bases, with 13 bases remaining between them. The CDR3 is CASSARQGYTEAFF. CDR3 nucleotide sequence: TGTGCCAGCAGCGCAAGGCAGGGGTACACTGAAGCTTTCTTT.

This clonotype has ten or more counts. The gene calls are TRBV10-2 and TRBJ1-4; D is ambiguous. Germline V lookup: CDR1 WSHSY, CDR2 SAAADI. The CDR3 is made up of 14 amino acids. The V end lost 5 bases, the J end lost 5 bases, and 12 bases lay between the germline ends. The CDR3 DNA sequence: TGCGCCAGCAGTCAAACCTCACGCAATGAAAAACTGTTTTTT. Protein product: CASSQTSRNEKLFF.

This clonotype appeared many times. The rearrangement links TRBV9 to TRBJ2-2; TRBD2 matches at 8 bases. The CDR3 is 17 residues long. J lost 4 bases, V lost 0 bases, and 8 bases had no gene match. Germline V gene lookup returns CDR1 SGDLS and CDR2 YYNGEE. The CDR3 protein is CASSVGVAGGPTGELFF. CDR3 nucleotides: TGTGCCAGCAGCGTAGGTGTTGCGGGAGGCCCCACCGGGGAGCTGTTTTTT.

This clonotype showed up many times. This rearrangement joins TRBV15 to TRBJ2-2; D might be TRBD1 (5 bases). The CDR3 has 15 amino acids. The germline V gene encodes CDR1 LNHNV and CDR2 YYDKDF (reference sequence). The V end lost 1 base, the J end lost 7 bases, and 13 bases lay between the germline ends. The CDR3 region is CATSRGAGQGGELFF. Here the CDR3 DNA reads TGTGCCACCAGCAGAGGGGCAGGGCAGGGCGGGGAGCTGTTTTTT. The whole variable domain, remainder taken from reference TRBV15 and TRBJ2-2, is DAMVIQNPRYQVTQFGKPVTLSCSQTLNHNVMYWYQQKSSQAPKLLFHYYDKDFNNEADTPDNFQSRRPNTSFCFLDIRSPGLGDTAMYLCATSRGAGQGGELFFGEGSRLTVL.

This clonotype occurred many times. V is TRBV29-1 and J is TRBJ1-5; D remains unclear. With 6 bases removed from V and 0 bases from J, the gap between germline ends came to 12 bases. CDR3 length: 14 residues. Per the germline V gene, CDR1 is SQVTM and CDR2 is ANQGSEA. The CDR3 coding sequence is TGCAGCGTGGCCGTGGGCGGTAGCAATCAGCCCCAGCATTTT. Translated: CSVAVGGSNQPQHF.

This clonotype was observed many times. J is TRBJ1-1 and V is TRBV12-3 or TRBV12-4; D gene uncertain. V was cut by 2 bases and J by 3 bases, with 7 bases left in between. CDR3 size: 13 residues. CDR3 sequence: CASSLYGYTEAFF. CDR3 bases: TGTGCCAGCAGTTTATATGGCTACACTGAAGCTTTCTTT.

This clonotype was seen ten or more times. One end of the junction varies from germline; a read error may be responsible. The genes are TRBV5-1 and TRBJ2-1; the D is unclear. Germline CDR1 is SGHRS and CDR2 is YFSETQ. The CDR3 runs 9 residues. The CDR3: CASSLGRVF. The CDR3 DNA sequence: TGCGCCAGCAGCTTGGGTCGGGTCTTC.

This clonotype was recorded at least ten times. The rearrangement links TRBV12-3 or TRBV12-4 to TRBJ2-3; 9 bases line up with TRBD2. V dropped 6 bases and J dropped 5; count of bases not matched to a gene: 9. CDR3 length: 15 residues. The CDR3 protein is CASRPSGNRIDTQYF. Written as DNA, the CDR3 is TGTGCCAGCAGGCCTAGCGGGAATAGGATAGATACGCAGTATTTT.

This clonotype was detected ten times or more. The gene calls are TRBV29-1 and TRBJ2-1; D is unclear. Looked up from germline, CDR1 is SQVTM and CDR2 is ANQGSEA. This CDR3 has 13 residues. V was clipped by 4 bases and J by 5 bases, with 12 bases between them. The DNA of the CDR3 is TGCAGCGTTGGGGGATTAAGACACAATGAGCAGTTCTTC. Its protein product is CSVGGLRHNEQFF.

Ten or more counts support this clonotype. The V call is TRBV7-3, the J call TRBJ2-6; D perhaps matches TRBD1 (6 bases). V dropped 3 bases and J dropped 13 bases, with 13 bases sitting between them. The CDR3 is made up of 13 amino acids. The germline V gene encodes CDR1 SGHTA and CDR2 FQGTGA. CDR3 DNA: TGTGCCAGCAGCTTTGACAGGACCGGGGTCCTGACTTTC. As protein: CASSFDRTGVLTF.

The sample holds many counts of this clonotype. The chain joins TRBV4-2 to TRBJ2-1, with D perhaps TRBD2 (6 bases). Germline CDR1 LGHNA, CDR2 YNFKEQ. V shed 0 bases and J shed 0 bases, with 9 bases lying between them. The CDR3 contains 16 residues. The CDR3 sequence is CASSQEVAASYNEQFF. The DNA for the CDR3 is TGTGCCAGCAGCCAAGAGGTAGCGGCCTCCTACAATGAGCAGTTCTTC.

In this sample, this clonotype turned up many times. It may be a read error: a sequence one base away is much more abundant. This sequence joins TRBV5-1 and TRBJ2-7, with D hard to call. Germline CDR1 SGHRS, CDR2 YFSETQ. This CDR3 spans 11 amino acids. V lost 4 bases and J lost 3, with 5 bases in between. The CDR3 sequence is CASSQSYEQYF. In DNA, the CDR3 is TGCGCCAGCAGCCAAAGCTACGAGCAGTACTTC.

The chain recombines TRBV20-1 with TRBJ2-5, with TRBD2 identical over 7 bases. The CDR3 spans 17 residues. The ends lost 2 bases at V and 8 bases at J; junction bases unmatched: 20. Germline V gene data show CDR1 as DFQATT and CDR2 as SNEGSKA (reference sequence). CDR3 protein: CSARSQPTSRTRETQYF. In DNA form, the CDR3 reads TGCAGTGCTAGATCCCAACCGACTAGCAGGACTCGTGAAACCCAGTACTTC.

This clonotype was seen at least ten times. This chain joins TRBV29-1 and TRBJ2-1, with 13 nucleotides matching TRBD2. The CDR3 has 15 residues. Germline CDR1 is SQVTM and CDR2 is ANQGSEA. V lost 7 bases and J lost 7; bases outside the gene matches: 10. CDR3 in amino acids: CSAFPGLAGTNEQFF. The CDR3 DNA sequence: TGCAGCGCCTTCCCGGGACTAGCGGGGACGAATGAGCAGTTCTTC.

This clonotype was recorded many times. It may be a read error: a sequence one base away is much more abundant. In nucleotides, the CDR3 is TGCGCCAGCAGCGACTACAATGAGCAGTTCTTC. Amino acids: CASSDYNEQFF. This sequence joins TRBV5-1 and TRBJ2-1; unclear D gene. Trimming removed 4 bases at V and 3 bases at J, with 2 bases between. This CDR3 is built from 11 residues. CDR1 SGHRS and CDR2 YFSETQ come from the germline V gene.

As concerns this clonotype: This may arise from a read error, as a much more abundant clone is one base away. The rearrangement links TRBV6-6 to TRBJ1-1; maybe TRBD1 (6 bases). Germline loops: CDR1 MNHNY, CDR2 SVGAGI (reference sequence). Trimming cost V 6 bases and J 3 bases, with 11 bases left between them. CDR3 length: 13 residues. The CDR3, as DNA: TGTGCCAGCAGGCACAGGGAGGACACTGAAGCTTTCTTT. Its protein product is CASRHREDTEAFF.

This clonotype occurred many times. The V call is TRBV29-1, the J call TRBJ2-6; possible D gene TRBD1, 6 bases. Trimming pared 4 bases from V and 0 bases from J, leaving 7 bases between. This CDR3 has 14 amino acids. The germline CDR1 and CDR2 sequences are SQVTM and ANQGSEA. The DNA for the CDR3 is TGCAGCGTTGGGGGGCGCTCTGGGGCCAACGTCCTGACTTTC. Translated: CSVGGRSGANVLTF. The whole variable domain, remainder taken from reference TRBV29-1 and TRBJ2-6, is SAVISQKPSRDICQRGTSLTIQCQVDSQVTMMFWYRQQPGQSLTLIATANQGSEATYESGFVIDKFPISRPNLTFSTLTVSNMSPEDSSIYLCSVGGRSGANVLTFGAGSRLTVL.

In this sample, this clonotype turned up many times. J is TRBJ2-3 and V is TRBV6-5; 13 bases line up with TRBD2. Germline CDR1 and CDR2: MNHEY and SVGAGI. The CDR3 sequence is 17 residues long. After removal of 0 bases from V and 8 bases from J, the junction contained 8 bases not matched to a gene. CDR3 loop: CASSYSGLAGWVGTQYF. In nucleotides, the CDR3 is TGTGCCAGCAGTTACTCGGGACTAGCGGGGTGGGTTGGTACGCAGTATTTT.

There are many counts of this clonotype. The gene calls are TRBV3-1 and TRBJ2-7; 7 bases fit TRBD1. Germline CDR1 and CDR2: LGHDT and YNNKEL (reference sequence). The CDR3 is 15 residues long. Trimming removed 4 bases from V and 3 bases from J; junction bases left unmatched: 9. CDR3 sequence: CASSRRQGNLYEQYF. The CDR3 DNA reads TGTGCCAGCAGCCGTAGACAGGGAAACCTCTACGAGCAGTACTTC.

The J gene is TRBJ2-7, the V gene TRBV6-2 or TRBV6-3; no clear D gene. This CDR3 comprises 15 residues. Trimming shortened V by 4 bases and J by 4 bases, and 17 bases separated the two germline ends. The germline V gene encodes CDR1 MNHEY and CDR2 SVGEGT. The CDR3 bases are TGTGCCAGCAGTTTCTTGGAACAACAGTTATACGAGCAGTACTTC. Residues: CASSFLEQQLYEQYF.